This T cell receptor (beta chain) was captured by sequencing in a study of shared clonotypes between healthy human individuals. TCRdb keeps only in-frame clones here, not all; method: immunoSEQ multiplex PCR. The profile shows roughly 2,500,000 clones, roughly 93% of them singletons. Germline V gene lookup returns CDR1 SGHDN and CDR2 FVKESK. The trim removed 4 bases at V and 10 bases at J, leaving 10 bases unmatched. CDR3 length: 16 residues. This rearrangement joins TRBV14 to TRBJ2-1; 13 bases map to TRBD2. This sequence originates from a man younger than 30 in good health. Some clones in this sample may be carry-over from other donors' samples. Sequenced input: naive CD4+ T cells from PBMCs. Subset in this sample: CD45RA+ positively selected. CDR3 amino acids: CASSRPGLAGVGEQFF. Here the CDR3 DNA reads TGTGCCAGCAGCCGCCCTGGACTAGCGGGAGTAGGCGAGCAGTTCTTC.